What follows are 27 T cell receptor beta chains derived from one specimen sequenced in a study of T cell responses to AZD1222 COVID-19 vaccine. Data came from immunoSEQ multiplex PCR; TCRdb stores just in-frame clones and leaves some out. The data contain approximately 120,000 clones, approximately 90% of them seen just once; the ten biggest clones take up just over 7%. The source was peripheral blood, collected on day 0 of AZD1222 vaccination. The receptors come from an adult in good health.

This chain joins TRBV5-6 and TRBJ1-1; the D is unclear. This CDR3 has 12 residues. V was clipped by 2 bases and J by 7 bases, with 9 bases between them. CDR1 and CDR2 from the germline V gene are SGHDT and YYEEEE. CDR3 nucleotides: TGTGCCAGCAGCTTTGGGTTGGTTGAAGCTTTCTTT. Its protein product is CASSFGLVEAFF.

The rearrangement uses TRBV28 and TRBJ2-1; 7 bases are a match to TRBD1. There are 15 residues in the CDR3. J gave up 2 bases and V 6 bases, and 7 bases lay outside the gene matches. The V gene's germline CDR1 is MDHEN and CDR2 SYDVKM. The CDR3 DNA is TGTGCCAGCAGCCCTCCCGGGACAGCCTACAATGAGCAGTTCTTC. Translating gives CASSPPGTAYNEQFF.

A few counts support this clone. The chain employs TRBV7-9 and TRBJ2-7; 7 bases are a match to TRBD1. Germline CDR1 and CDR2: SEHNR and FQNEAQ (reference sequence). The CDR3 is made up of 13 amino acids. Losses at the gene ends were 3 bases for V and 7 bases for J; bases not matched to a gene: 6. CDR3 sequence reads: CASSFDRVGEQYF. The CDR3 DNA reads TGTGCCAGCAGCTTCGACAGGGTAGGAGAGCAGTACTTC. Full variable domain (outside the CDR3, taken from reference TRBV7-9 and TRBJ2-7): DTGVSQNPRHKITKRGQNVTFRCDPISEHNRLYWYRQTLGQGPEFLTYFQNEAQLEKSRLLSDRFSAERPKGSFSTLEIQRTEQGDSAMYLCASSFDRVGEQYFGPGTRLTVT.

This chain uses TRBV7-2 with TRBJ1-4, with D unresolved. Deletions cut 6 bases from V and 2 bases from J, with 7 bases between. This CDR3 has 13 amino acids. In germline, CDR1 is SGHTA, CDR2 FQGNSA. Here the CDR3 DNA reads TGTGCCAGCAGGGCGGTTACTAATGAAAAACTGTTTTTT. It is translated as CASRAVTNEKLFF.

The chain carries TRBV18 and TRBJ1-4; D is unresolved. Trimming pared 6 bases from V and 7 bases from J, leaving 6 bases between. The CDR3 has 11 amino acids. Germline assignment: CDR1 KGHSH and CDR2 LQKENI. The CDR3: CASSGSEKLFF. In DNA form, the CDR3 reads TGTGCCAGCTCGGGAAGTGAAAAACTGTTTTTT.

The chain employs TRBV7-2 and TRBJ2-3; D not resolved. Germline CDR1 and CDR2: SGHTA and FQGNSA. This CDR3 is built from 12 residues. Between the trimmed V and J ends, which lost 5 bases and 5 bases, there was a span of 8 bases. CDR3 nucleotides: TGTGCCAGCAGCCGTTATGAAGATACGCAGTATTTT. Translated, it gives CASSRYEDTQYF.

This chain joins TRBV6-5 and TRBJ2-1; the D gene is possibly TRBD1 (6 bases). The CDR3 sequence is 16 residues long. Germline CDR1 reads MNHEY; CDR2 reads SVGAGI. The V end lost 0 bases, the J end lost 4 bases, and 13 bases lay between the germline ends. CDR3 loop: CASSYSGHQKYNEQFF. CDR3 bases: TGTGCCAGCAGTTACTCGGGACACCAGAAATACAATGAGCAGTTCTTC.

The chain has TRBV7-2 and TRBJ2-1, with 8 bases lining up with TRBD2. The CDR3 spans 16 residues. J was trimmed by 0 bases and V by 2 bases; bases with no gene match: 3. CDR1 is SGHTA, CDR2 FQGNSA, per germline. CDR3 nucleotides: TGTGCCAGCAGCTTACCGGGAGGGATCTCCTACAATGAGCAGTTCTTC. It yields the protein CASSLPGGISYNEQFF.

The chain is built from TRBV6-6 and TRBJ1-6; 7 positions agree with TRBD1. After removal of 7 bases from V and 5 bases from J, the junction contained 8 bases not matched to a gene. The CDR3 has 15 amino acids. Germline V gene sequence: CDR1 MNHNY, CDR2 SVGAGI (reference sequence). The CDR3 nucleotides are TGTGCCAGCACCAAAATCGGGACAGATAATTCACCCCTCCACTTT. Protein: CASTKIGTDNSPLHF.

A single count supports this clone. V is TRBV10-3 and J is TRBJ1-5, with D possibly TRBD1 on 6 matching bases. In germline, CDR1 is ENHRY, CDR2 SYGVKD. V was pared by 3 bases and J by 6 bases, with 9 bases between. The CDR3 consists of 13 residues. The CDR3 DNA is TGTGCCATCAGTGATGGAGGGGGTCAGCCCCAGCATTTT. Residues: CAISDGGGQPQHF.

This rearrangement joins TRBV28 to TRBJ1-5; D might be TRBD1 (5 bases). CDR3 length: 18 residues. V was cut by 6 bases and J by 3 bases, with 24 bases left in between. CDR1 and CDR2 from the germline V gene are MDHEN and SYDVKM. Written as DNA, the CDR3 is TGTGCCAGCAGGCCTCCGAGGGGTGTCACTCCTTTCAATCAGCCCCAGCATTTT. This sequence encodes CASRPPRGVTPFNQPQHF.

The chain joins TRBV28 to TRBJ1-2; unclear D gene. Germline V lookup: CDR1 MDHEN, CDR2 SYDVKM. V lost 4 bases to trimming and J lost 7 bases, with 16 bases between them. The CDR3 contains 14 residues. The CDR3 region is CASSSSIGGFGYTF. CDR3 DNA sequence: TGTGCCAGCAGTTCCTCGATAGGAGGGTTTGGCTACACCTTC.

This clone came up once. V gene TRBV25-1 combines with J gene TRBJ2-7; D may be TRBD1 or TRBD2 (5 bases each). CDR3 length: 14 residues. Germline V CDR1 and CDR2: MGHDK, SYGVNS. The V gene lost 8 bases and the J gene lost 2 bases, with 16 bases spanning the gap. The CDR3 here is CASSRDLRAYEQYF. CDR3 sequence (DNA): TGTGCCAGCTCCCGGGACCTTAGGGCCTACGAGCAGTACTTC.

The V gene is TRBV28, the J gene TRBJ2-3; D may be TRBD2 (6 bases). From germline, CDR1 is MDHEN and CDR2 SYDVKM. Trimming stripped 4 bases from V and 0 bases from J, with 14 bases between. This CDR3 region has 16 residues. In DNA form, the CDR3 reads TGTGCCAGCAGTTATTGGAAGGGGACTAGCACAGATACGCAGTATTTT. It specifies CASSYWKGTSTDTQYF. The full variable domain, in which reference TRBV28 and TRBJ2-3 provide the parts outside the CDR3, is DVKVTQSSRYLVKRTGEKVFLECVQDMDHENMFWYRQDPGLGLRLIYFSYDVKMKEKGDIPEGYSVSREKKERFSLILESASTNQTSMYLCASSYWKGTSTDTQYFGPGTRLTVL.

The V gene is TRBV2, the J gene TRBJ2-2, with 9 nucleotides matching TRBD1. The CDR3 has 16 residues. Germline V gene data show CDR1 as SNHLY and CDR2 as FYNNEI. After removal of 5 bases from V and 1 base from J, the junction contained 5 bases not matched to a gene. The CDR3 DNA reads TGTGCCAGCAGTCGGGACAGGGCACTGAACACCGGGGAGCTGTTTTTT. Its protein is CASSRDRALNTGELFF.

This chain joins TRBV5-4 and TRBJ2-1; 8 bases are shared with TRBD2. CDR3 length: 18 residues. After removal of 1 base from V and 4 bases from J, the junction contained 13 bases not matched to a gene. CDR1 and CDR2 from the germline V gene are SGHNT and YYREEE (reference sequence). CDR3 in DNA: TGTGCCAGCAGCTTGTTAACCGGGAGGGCCCGTTCTTACAATGAGCAGTTCTTC. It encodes CASSLLTGRARSYNEQFF.

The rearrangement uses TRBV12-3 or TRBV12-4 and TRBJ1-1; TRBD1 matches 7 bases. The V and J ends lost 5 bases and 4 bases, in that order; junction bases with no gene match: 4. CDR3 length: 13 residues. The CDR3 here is CASSLTGVTEAFF. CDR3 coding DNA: TGTGCCAGCAGTCTTACAGGGGTCACTGAAGCTTTCTTT.

The CDR3 is CASSLAGTETQYF. CDR3 nucleotides: TGCGCCAGCAGCTTGGCAGGGACGGAGACCCAGTACTTC. The chain recombines TRBV5-1 with TRBJ2-5; D assignment may be TRBD1 or TRBD2 (5 bases each). CDR3 length: 13 amino acids. Looked up from germline, CDR1 is SGHRS and CDR2 is YFSETQ. The ends were cut back, 0 bases at V and 5 bases at J, with 8 bases in the middle.

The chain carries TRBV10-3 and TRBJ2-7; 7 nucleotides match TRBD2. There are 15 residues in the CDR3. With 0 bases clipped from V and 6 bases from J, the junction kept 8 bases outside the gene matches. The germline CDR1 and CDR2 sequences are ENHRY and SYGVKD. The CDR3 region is CAISESGGSLSEQYF. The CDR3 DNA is TGTGCCATCAGTGAGTCGGGCGGGAGTTTGTCCGAGCAGTACTTC.

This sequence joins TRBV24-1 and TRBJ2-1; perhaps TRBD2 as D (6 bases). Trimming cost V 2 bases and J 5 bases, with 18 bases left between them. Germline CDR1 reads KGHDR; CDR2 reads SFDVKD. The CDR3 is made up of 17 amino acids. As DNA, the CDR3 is TGTGCCACCAGTGATTCGGGAGCCGCCGTCCGTGACAATGAGCAGTTCTTC. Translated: CATSDSGAAVRDNEQFF.

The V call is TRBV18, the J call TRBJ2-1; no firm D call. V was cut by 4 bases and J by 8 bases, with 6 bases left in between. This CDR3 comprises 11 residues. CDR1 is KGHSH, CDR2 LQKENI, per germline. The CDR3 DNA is TGTGCCAGCTCACTGGGGTATGAGCAGTTCTTC. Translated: CASSLGYEQFF.

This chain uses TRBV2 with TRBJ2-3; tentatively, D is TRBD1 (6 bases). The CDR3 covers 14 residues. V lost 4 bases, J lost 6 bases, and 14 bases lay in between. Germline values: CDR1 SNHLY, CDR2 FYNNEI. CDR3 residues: CASSVMAGVDTQYF. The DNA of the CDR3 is TGTGCCAGCAGTGTTATGGCAGGGGTCGATACGCAGTATTTT.

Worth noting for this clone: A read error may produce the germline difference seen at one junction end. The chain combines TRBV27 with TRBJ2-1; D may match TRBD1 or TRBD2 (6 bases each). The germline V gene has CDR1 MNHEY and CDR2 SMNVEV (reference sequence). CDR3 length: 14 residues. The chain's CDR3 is CASSLGGPYTEQFF. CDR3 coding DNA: TGTGCCAGCAGTTTAGGGGGGCCCTACACTGAGCAGTTCTTC.

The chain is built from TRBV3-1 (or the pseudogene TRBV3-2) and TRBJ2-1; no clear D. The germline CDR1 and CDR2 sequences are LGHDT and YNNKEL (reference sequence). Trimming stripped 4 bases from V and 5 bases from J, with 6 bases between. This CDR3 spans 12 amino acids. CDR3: CASSPAHNEQFF. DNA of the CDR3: TGTGCCAGCAGCCCCGCCCACAATGAGCAGTTCTTC.

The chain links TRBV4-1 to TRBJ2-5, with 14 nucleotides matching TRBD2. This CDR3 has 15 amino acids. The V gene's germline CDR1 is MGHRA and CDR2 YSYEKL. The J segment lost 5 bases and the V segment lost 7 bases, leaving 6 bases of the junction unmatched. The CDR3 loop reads CASNGGLAGVETQYF. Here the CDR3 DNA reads TGCGCCAGCAACGGGGGACTAGCGGGAGTTGAGACCCAGTACTTC.

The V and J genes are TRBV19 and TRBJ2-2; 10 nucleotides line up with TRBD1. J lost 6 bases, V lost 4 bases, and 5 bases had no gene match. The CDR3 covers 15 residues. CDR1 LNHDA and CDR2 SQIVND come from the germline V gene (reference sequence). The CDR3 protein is CASSTTGGLAGELFF. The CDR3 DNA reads TGTGCCAGTAGTACGACAGGGGGCTTAGCCGGGGAGCTGTTTTTT.

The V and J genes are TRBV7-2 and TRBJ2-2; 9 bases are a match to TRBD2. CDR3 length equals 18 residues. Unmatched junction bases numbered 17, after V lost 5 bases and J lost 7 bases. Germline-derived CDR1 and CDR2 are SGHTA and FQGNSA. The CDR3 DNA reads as TGTGCCAGCAGCCCCCGGTCCGGGACTAGCAAGTCGCACGGGGAGCTGTTTTTT. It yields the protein CASSPRSGTSKSHGELFF.